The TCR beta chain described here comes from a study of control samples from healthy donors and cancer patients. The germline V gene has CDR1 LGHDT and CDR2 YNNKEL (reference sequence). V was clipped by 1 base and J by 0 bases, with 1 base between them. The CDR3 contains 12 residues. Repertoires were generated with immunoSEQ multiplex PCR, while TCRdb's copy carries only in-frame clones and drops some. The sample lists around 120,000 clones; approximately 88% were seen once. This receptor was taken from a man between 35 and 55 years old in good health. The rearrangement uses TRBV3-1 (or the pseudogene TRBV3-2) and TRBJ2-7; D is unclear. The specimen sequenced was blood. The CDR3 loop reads CASSQVSYEQYF. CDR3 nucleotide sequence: TGTGCCAGCAGCCAAGTCTCCTACGAGCAGTACTTC.